This TCR beta chain was recovered during a study of neurological immune-mediated disorders. V trimming: 5 bases; J trimming: 3 bases; junction bases outside the gene matches: 3. The CDR3 is 14 amino acids. The germline CDR1 and CDR2 sequences are DFQATT and SNEGSKA (reference sequence). Whole-study findings and limits: Private repertoires in all groups were suggested by the absence of shared CDR3 amino acid sequences among expanded clones across subjects.

In regard to this clonotype: Its antigen is not known.

5'RACE with 10-nucleotide random UMIs generated the cDNA. TCRdb re-called the 5' RACE reads through MiXCR, storing one row per CDR3 protein. The repertoire consists of more than 75,000 distinct CDR3 sequences, with around 3.5% occurring once and the leading ten covering roughly 2.9%. This TCR was sampled from a woman between 45 and 65 years old with multiple sclerosis. V gene TRBV20-1 combines with J gene TRBJ2-7; TRBD2 matches 14 bases. The sequenced material came from PBMCs. CDR3 protein: CSASGTSGGYEQYF. In DNA, the CDR3 is TGCAGTGCTTCCGGGACTAGCGGGGGCTACGAGCAGTACTTC.